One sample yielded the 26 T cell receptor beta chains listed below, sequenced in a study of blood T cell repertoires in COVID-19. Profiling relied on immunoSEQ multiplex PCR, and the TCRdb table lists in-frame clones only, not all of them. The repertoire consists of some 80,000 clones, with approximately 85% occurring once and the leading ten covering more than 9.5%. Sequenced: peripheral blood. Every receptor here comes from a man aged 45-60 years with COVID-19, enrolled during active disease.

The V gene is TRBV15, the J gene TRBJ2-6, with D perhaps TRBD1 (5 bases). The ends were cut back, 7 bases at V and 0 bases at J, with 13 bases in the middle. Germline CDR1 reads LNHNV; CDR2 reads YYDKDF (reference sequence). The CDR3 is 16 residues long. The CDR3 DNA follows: TGTGCCACCACAGACAGATTGACCTCTGGGGCCAACGTCCTGACTTTC. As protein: CATTDRLTSGANVLTF.

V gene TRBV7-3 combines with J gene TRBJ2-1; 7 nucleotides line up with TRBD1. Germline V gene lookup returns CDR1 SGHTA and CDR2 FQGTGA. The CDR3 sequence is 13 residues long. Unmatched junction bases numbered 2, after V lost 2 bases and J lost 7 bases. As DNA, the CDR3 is TGTGCCAGCAGCTTACCAGGGGGTAATGAGCAGTTCTTC. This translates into CASSLPGGNEQFF.

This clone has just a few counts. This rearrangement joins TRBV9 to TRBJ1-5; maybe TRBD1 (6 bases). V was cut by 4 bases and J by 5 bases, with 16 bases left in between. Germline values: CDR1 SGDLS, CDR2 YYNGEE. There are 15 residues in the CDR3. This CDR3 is CASSTGVGADQPQHF. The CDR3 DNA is TGTGCCAGCAGCACCGGAGTGGGGGCCGATCAGCCCCAGCATTTT.

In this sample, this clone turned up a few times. This chain's CDR3 is CASSREFSYEQYF. CDR3 bases: TGTGCCAGCAGTCGGGAGTTTAGCTACGAGCAGTACTTC. The chain recombines TRBV27 with TRBJ2-7; D is possibly TRBD2 (6 bases). The CDR3 contains 13 residues. Trimming shortened V by 5 bases and J by 3 bases, and 11 bases separated the two germline ends. Germline V gene lookup returns CDR1 MNHEY and CDR2 SMNVEV (reference sequence).

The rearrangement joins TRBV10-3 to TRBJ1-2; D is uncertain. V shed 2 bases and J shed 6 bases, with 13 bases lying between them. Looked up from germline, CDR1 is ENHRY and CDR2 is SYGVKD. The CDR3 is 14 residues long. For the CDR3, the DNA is TGTGCCATCAGTGAGGGTCAGGTCGGTGATGGCTACACCTTC. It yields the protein CAISEGQVGDGYTF.

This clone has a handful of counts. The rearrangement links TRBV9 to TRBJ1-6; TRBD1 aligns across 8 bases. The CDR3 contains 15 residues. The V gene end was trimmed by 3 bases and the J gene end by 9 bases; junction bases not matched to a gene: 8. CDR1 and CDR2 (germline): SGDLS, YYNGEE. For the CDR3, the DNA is TGTGCCAGCAGCGCCCGGACAGGGTGGAGTTCACCCCTCCACTTT. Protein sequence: CASSARTGWSSPLHF.

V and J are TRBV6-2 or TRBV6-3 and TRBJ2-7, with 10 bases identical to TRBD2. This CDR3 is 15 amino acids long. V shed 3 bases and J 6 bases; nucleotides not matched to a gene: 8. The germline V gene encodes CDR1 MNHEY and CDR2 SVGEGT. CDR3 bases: TGTGCCAGCAGTTATGCAGCGGGAGGGCCGGCCGAGCAGTACTTC. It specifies CASSYAAGGPAEQYF.

The CDR3, as DNA: TGTGCCAGCAGTCTAGGGACTAGCCGCACCGGGGAGCTGTTTTTT. As protein: CASSLGTSRTGELFF. The rearrangement uses TRBV27 and TRBJ2-2; 9 bases map to TRBD2. CDR3 length equals 15 residues. Germline CDR1 MNHEY, CDR2 SMNVEV (reference sequence). Unmatched junction bases numbered 5, after V lost 5 bases and J lost 4 bases.

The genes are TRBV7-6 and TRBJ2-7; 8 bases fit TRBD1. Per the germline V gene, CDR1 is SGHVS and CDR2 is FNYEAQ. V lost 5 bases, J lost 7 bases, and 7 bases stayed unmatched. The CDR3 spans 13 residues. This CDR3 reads CASSRDRPGEQYF. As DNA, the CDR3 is TGTGCCAGCAGCAGGGACAGGCCGGGGGAGCAGTACTTC.

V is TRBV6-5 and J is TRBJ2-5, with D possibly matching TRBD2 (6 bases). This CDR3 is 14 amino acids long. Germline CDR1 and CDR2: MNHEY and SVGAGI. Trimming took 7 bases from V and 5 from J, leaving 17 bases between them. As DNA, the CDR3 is TGTGCCAGCAAAGGAGGGCTAGCCGGGGAGACCCAGTACTTC. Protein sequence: CASKGGLAGETQYF.

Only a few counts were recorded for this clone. This chain's CDR3 is CASSEQGDYGYTF. The CDR3, as DNA: TGCGCCAGCAGTGAGCAGGGGGACTATGGCTACACCTTC. The genes are TRBV10-2 and TRBJ1-2; TRBD1 matches 7 bases. Trimming took 2 bases from V and 3 from J; bases not matched to a gene: 0. In germline, CDR1 is WSHSY, CDR2 SAAADI. This CDR3 spans 13 amino acids.

The DNA of the CDR3 is TGTGCCAGCAGTTTGGACAGGTGGAGCTCTGGAAACACCATATATTTT. Translating gives CASSLDRWSSGNTIYF. The chain combines TRBV28 with TRBJ1-3; 7 nucleotides match TRBD1. The CDR3 extends over 16 amino acids. The V segment lost 3 bases and the J segment 0 bases; nucleotides outside the gene matches: 5. CDR1 is MDHEN, CDR2 SYDVKM, per germline.

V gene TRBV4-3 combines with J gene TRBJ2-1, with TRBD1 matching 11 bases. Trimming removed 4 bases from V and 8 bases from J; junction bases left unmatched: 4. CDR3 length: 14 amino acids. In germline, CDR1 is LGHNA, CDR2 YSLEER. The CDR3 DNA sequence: TGCGCCAGCAGCCTGGGACAGGGGGGGGATGAGCAGTTCTTC. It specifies CASSLGQGGDEQFF.

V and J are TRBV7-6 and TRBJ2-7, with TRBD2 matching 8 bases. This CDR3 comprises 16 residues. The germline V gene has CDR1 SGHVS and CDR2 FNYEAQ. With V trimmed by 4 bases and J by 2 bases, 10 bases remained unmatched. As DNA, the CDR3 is TGTGCCAGCAGCTCGCCGGGGGGGGAACAAGCCTACGAGCAGTACTTC. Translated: CASSSPGGEQAYEQYF.

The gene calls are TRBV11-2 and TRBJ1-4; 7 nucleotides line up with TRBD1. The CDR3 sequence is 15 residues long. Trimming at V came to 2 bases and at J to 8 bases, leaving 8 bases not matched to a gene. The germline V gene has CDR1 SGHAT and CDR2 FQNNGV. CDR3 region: CASSLRGGREEKLFF. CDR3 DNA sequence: TGTGCCAGCAGCTTAAGAGGGGGCAGGGAGGAAAAACTGTTTTTT.

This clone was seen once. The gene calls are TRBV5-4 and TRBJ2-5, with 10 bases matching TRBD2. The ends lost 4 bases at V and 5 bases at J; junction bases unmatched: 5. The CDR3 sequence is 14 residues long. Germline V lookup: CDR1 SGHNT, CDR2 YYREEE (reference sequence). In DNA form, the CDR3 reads TGTGCCAGCAGCCGAGCGGGAGGGCCGGAGACCCAGTACTTC. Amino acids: CASSRAGGPETQYF.

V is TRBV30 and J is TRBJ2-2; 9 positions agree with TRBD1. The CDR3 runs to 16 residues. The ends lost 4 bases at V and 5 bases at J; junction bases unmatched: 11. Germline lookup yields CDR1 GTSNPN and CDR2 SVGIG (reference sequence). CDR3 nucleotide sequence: TGTGCCTGGAAACGACAGGGGGTGGTAGTGACCGGGGAGCTGTTTTTT. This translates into CAWKRQGVVVTGELFF.

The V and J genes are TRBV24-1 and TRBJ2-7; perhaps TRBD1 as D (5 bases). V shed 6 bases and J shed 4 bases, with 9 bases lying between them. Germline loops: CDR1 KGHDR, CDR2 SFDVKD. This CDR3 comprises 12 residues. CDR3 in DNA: TGTGCCACCAGTACGACAGCTTACGAGCAGTACTTC. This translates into CATSTTAYEQYF.

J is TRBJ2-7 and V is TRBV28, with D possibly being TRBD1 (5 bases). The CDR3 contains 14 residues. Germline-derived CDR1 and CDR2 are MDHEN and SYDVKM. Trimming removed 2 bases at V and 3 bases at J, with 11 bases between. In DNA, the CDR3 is TGTGCCAGCAGTTTACAGGGTCGCCTCTACGAGCAGTACTTC. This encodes CASSLQGRLYEQYF.

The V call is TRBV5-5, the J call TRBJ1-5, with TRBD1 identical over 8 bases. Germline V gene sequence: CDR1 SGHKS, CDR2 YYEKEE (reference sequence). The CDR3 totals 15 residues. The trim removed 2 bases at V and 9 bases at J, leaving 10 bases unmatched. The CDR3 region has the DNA TGTGCCAGCAGCTTAACTGGGACAGGTCAGGGGCCCCAGCATTTT. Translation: CASSLTGTGQGPQHF.

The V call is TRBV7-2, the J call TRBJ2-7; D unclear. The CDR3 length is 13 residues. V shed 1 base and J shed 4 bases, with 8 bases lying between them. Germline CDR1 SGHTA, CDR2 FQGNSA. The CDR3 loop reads CASSLGPRYEQYF. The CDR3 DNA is TGTGCCAGCAGCTTAGGGCCCCGATACGAGCAGTACTTC.

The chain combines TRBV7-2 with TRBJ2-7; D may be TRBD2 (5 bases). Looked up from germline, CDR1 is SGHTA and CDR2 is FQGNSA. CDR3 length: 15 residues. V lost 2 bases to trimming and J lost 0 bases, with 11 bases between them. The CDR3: CASSLSTTSSYEQYF. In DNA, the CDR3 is TGTGCCAGCAGCTTATCGACTACGAGCTCCTACGAGCAGTACTTC.

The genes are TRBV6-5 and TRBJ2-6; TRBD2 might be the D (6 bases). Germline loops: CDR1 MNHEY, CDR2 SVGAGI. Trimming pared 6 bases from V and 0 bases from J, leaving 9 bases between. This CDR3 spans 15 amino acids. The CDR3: CASRTGLSGANVLTF. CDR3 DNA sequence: TGTGCCAGCAGAACGGGACTCTCTGGGGCCAACGTCCTGACTTTC.

The CDR3: CASSLSGTGTYEQYF. For the CDR3, the DNA is TGTGCCAGCAGTCTCAGTGGGACAGGGACCTACGAGCAGTACTTC. V usage is TRBV6-5 and J usage is TRBJ2-7; 9 bases match TRBD1. Germline CDR1 and CDR2: MNHEY and SVGAGI. The CDR3 runs to 15 residues. Unmatched junction bases numbered 7, after V lost 5 bases and J lost 2 bases.

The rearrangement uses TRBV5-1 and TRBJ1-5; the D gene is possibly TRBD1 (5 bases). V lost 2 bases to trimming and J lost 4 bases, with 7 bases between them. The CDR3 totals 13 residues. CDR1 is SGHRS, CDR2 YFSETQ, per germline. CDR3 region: CASSFDSNQPQHF. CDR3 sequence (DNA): TGCGCCAGCAGCTTTGACAGTAATCAGCCCCAGCATTTT. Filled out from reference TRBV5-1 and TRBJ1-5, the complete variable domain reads KAGVTQTPRYLIKTRGQQVTLSCSPISGHRSVSWYQQTPGQGLQFLFEYFSETQRNKGNFPGRFSGRQFSNSRSEMNVSTLELGDSALYLCASSFDSNQPQHFGDGTRLSIL.

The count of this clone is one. The CDR3 nucleotides are TGTGCCAGCAGACTGAGCGGGAGCCACCCCGGGGAGCTGTTTTTT. Encoded protein: CASRLSGSHPGELFF. The rearrangement joins TRBV6-5 to TRBJ2-2; 8 bases line up with TRBD2. The V segment lost 6 bases and the J segment 6 bases; nucleotides outside the gene matches: 9. The CDR3 has 15 residues. CDR1 is MNHEY and CDR2 is SVGAGI in the germline V gene.